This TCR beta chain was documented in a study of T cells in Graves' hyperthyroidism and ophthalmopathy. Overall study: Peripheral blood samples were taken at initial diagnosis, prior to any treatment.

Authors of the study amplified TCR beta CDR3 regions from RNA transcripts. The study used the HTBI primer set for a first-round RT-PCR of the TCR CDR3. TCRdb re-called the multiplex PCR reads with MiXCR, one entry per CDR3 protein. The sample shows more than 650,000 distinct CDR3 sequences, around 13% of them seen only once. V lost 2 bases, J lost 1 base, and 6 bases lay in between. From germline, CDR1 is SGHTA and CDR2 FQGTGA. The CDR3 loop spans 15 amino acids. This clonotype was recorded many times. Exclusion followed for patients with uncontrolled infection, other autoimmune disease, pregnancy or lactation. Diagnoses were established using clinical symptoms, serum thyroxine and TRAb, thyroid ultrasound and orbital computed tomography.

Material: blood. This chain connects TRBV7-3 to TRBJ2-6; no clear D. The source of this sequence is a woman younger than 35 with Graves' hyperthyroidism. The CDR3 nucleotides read TGTGCCAGCAGCTTAGAAGGGTCTGGGGCCAACGTCCTGACTTTC. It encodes CASSLEGSGANVLTF.